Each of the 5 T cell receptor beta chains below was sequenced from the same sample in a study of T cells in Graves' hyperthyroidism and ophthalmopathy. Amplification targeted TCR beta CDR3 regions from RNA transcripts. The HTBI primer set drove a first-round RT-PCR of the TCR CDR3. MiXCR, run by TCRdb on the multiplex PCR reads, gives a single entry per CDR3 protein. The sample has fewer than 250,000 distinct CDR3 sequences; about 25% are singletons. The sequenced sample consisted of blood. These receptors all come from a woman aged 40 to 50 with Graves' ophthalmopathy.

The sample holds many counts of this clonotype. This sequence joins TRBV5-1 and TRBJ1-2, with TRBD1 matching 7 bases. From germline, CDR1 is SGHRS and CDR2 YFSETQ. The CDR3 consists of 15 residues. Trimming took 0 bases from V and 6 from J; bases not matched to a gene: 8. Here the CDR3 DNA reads TGCGCCAGCAGCTTGGTCACGGGACAGACAGATGGCTACACCTTC. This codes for CASSLVTGQTDGYTF.

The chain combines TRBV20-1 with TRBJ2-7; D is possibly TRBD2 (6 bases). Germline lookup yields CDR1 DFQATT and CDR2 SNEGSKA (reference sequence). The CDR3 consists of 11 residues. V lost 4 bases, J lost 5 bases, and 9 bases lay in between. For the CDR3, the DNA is TGCAGTGCTACCGGGAGAAACGAGCAGTACTTC. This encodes CSATGRNEQYF.

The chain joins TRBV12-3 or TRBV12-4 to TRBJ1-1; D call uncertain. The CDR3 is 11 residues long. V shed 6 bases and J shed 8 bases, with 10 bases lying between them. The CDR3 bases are TGTGCCAGCAGCTATTTAGGGGAAGCTTTCTTT. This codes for CASSYLGEAFF.

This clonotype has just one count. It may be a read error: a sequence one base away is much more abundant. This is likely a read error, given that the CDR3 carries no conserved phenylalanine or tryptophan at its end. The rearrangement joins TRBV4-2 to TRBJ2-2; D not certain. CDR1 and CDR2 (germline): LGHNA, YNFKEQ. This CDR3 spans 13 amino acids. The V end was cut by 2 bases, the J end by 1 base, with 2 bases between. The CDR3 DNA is TGTGCCAGCAGCCAACGGAACACCGGGGAGCTGTTTATT. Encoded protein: CASSQRNTGELFI.

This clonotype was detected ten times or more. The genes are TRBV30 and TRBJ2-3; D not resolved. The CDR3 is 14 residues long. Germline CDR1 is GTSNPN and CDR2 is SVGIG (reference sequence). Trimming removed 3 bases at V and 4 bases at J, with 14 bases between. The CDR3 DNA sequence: TGTGCCTGGAGACGGCCAGCGAACGCAGATACGCAGTATTTT. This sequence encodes CAWRRPANADTQYF.